One and the same sample provided the 30 T cell receptor beta chains below, sequenced in a study of cytomegalovirus exposure and HLA in healthy donors. The PCR used 60 Vbeta and 13 Jbeta primers. Sequencing used immunoSEQ multiplex PCR; TCRdb keeps in-frame clones, though not all of them. The sample yields 100,000 to 150,000 clones, about 80% seen once. The material sequenced was PBMCs. The receptors come from a middle-aged man in good health and CMV-seronegative.

The table lists this clone with a few counts. V gene TRBV7-2 combines with J gene TRBJ2-5; TRBD2 aligns across 16 bases. Germline V CDR1 and CDR2: SGHTA, FQGNSA. The junction had 12 bases not matched to a gene; V was cut back by 6 bases and J by 5 bases. This CDR3 has 18 amino acids. The CDR3: CASRLTGTSGRAGETQYF. CDR3 bases: TGTGCCAGCAGGCTGACCGGGACTAGCGGGAGGGCCGGGGAGACCCAGTACTTC.

This rearrangement joins TRBV19 to TRBJ2-7, with 7 bases identical to TRBD1. The CDR3 is 15 amino acids. Germline CDR1 is LNHDA and CDR2 is SQIVND (reference sequence). V shed 6 bases, J shed 2 bases, and the junction held 10 bases outside the gene matches. CDR3 sequence (DNA): TGTGCCAGTAGGATCCAAAGGGACAGAGCCTACGAGCAGTACTTC. Its translation is CASRIQRDRAYEQYF.

J is TRBJ2-4 and V is TRBV7-9, with 8 nucleotides matching TRBD2. This CDR3 contains 16 residues. From germline, CDR1 is SEHNR and CDR2 FQNEAQ (reference sequence). With V trimmed by 5 bases and J by 3 bases, 9 bases remained unmatched. CDR3 amino acids: CASSAELAAYKNIQYF. The CDR3 DNA reads TGTGCCAGCAGCGCCGAACTAGCGGCCTACAAAAACATTCAGTACTTC. Full variable domain (outside the CDR3, taken from reference TRBV7-9 and TRBJ2-4): DTGVSQNPRHKITKRGQNVTFRCDPISEHNRLYWYRQTLGQGPEFLTYFQNEAQLEKSRLLSDRFSAERPKGSFSTLEIQRTEQGDSAMYLCASSAELAAYKNIQYFGAGTRLSVL.

The V gene is TRBV6-4, the J gene TRBJ1-5; tentatively, D is TRBD1 (5 bases). Germline V gene lookup returns CDR1 MRHNA and CDR2 SNTAGT. This CDR3 is built from 14 residues. Trimming removed 6 bases from V and 0 bases from J, with 9 bases in between. The CDR3 protein is CASRGVNSNQPQHF. For the CDR3, the DNA is TGTGCCAGCAGAGGGGTAAATAGCAATCAGCCCCAGCATTTT.

The gene calls are TRBV7-6 and TRBJ1-6, with 9 bases identical to TRBD1. Looked up from germline, CDR1 is SGHVS and CDR2 is FNYEAQ. The CDR3 loop spans 15 amino acids. The V gene end was trimmed by 5 bases and the J gene end by 10 bases; junction bases not matched to a gene: 9. The CDR3 DNA reads TGTGCCAGCAGCATTGGGACAGGGACAGGCTCACCCCTCCACTTT. Protein product: CASSIGTGTGSPLHF.

The rearrangement links TRBV28 to TRBJ2-7; D not certain. Germline-derived CDR1 and CDR2 are MDHEN and SYDVKM. V was shortened by 6 bases and J by 0 bases, with 6 bases between the two germline ends. CDR3 length equals 12 residues. CDR3 sequence: CASSLASYEQYF. The CDR3 nucleotides read TGTGCCAGCAGCTTGGCCTCCTACGAGCAGTACTTC.

The chain carries TRBV2 and TRBJ1-2; 9 bases are shared with TRBD1. The trim removed 5 bases at V and 5 bases at J, leaving 6 bases unmatched. The CDR3 runs to 14 residues. Per the germline V gene, CDR1 is SNHLY and CDR2 is FYNNEI. The CDR3 coding sequence is TGTGCCAGCAGTTTGAAAGGGACAGGGTATGGCTACACCTTC. Protein product: CASSLKGTGYGYTF. Full variable domain (outside the CDR3, taken from reference TRBV2 and TRBJ1-2): EPEVTQTPSHQVTQMGQEVILRCVPISNHLYFYWYRQILGQKVEFLVSFYNNEISEKSEIFDDQFSVERPDGSNFTLKIRSTKLEDSAMYFCASSLKGTGYGYTFGSGTRLTVV.

The genes are TRBV7-5 and TRBJ2-3; the D segment call TRBD2 is taken from the table without a DNA check. TRBV7-5 is noted as a pseudogene. The CDR3 sequence is 11 residues long. The CDR3 loop reads CVRSGGDTQYF. The CDR3 DNA follows: TGTGTCAGAAGTGGAGGGGATACGCAGTATTTT.

The chain carries TRBV28 and TRBJ1-1, with D hard to call. The CDR3 is 13 amino acids. Germline V gives CDR1 MDHEN, CDR2 SYDVKM. Trimming shortened V by 10 bases and J by 9 bases, and 21 bases separated the two germline ends. CDR3 DNA sequence: TGTGCCACCCTCCCCCCTAGGGTCGGGAAAGCTTTCTTT. Its protein product is CATLPPRVGKAFF.

The genes are TRBV7-9 and TRBJ2-1; TRBD1 might be the D (6 bases). This CDR3 contains 14 residues. The germline V gene has CDR1 SEHNR and CDR2 FQNEAQ (reference sequence). The V end was cut by 8 bases, the J end by 15 bases, with 26 bases between. CDR3 in DNA: TGTGCCAGCTGCCAAGACTTGGCAGGGGCCCGTGTGTTCTTC. This sequence encodes CASCQDLAGARVFF.

The J gene is TRBJ2-1, the V gene TRBV5-1, with a possible D match to TRBD1 (5 bases). In germline, CDR1 is SGHRS, CDR2 YFSETQ. V was cut by 7 bases and J by 4 bases, with 15 bases left in between. This CDR3 is built from 14 residues. For the CDR3, the DNA is TGCGCCAGCCAGGGCGAAGCTGGGTACAATGAGCAGTTCTTC. Its protein is CASQGEAGYNEQFF.

The DNA for the CDR3 is TGTGCCAGCAGTGAAAGACAGGGGGCCGGCAATGAGCAGTTCTTC. Protein: CASSERQGAGNEQFF. The chain has TRBV6-1 and TRBJ2-1; 10 bases fit TRBD1. This CDR3 contains 15 residues. Germline V lookup: CDR1 MNHNS, CDR2 SASEGT. Unmatched junction bases numbered 4, after V lost 2 bases and J lost 6 bases.

This clone has a handful of counts. The chain is built from TRBV6-6 and TRBJ1-1; TRBD1 matches at 12 bases. This CDR3 contains 13 residues. CDR1 is MNHNY, CDR2 SVGAGI, per germline (reference sequence). The V and J ends lost 11 bases and 5 bases, in that order; junction bases with no gene match: 6. The CDR3 nucleotides are TGTGCCTGCCGGGACAGGGGGCATACTGAAGCTTTCTTT. It codes for CACRDRGHTEAFF.

The rearrangement joins TRBV5-4 to TRBJ2-5; TRBD2 agrees at 9 bases. This CDR3 is 16 amino acids long. Germline CDR1 SGHNT, CDR2 YYREEE (reference sequence). Trimming cost V 4 bases and J 3 bases; bases outside gene matches: 10. CDR3 DNA sequence: TGTGCCAGCAGCGGGGGGGAAGGCGGGGGGGAAGAGACCCAGTACTTC. It is translated as CASSGGEGGGEETQYF.

The chain couples TRBV5-1 to TRBJ2-1; TRBD2 agrees at 9 bases. This CDR3 is 16 amino acids long. V trimming: 0 bases; J trimming: 4 bases; junction bases outside the gene matches: 5. Germline V CDR1 and CDR2: SGHRS, YFSETQ. The CDR3 DNA sequence: TGCGCCAGCAGCTTGGATCTAGCGGGATCTTACAATGAGCAGTTCTTC. It codes for CASSLDLAGSYNEQFF.

The rearrangement joins TRBV2 to TRBJ1-6, with D hard to call. Germline assignment: CDR1 SNHLY and CDR2 FYNNEI. V shed 7 bases and J shed 0 bases, with 13 bases lying between them. The CDR3 has 16 amino acids. The CDR3 DNA sequence: TGTGCCAGCATGGGCCGGAGGGCCTCCTATAATTCACCCCTCCACTTT. It yields the protein CASMGRRASYNSPLHF.

Only one count was recorded for this clone. This chain connects TRBV29-1 to TRBJ1-1, with a possible D match to TRBD1 (5 bases). V lost 6 bases and J lost 0, with 11 bases in between. The CDR3 loop spans 13 amino acids. Germline loops: CDR1 SQVTM, CDR2 ANQGSEA. CDR3 bases: TGCAGCGTAGTGACAGTCATGAACACTGAAGCTTTCTTT. Its protein product is CSVVTVMNTEAFF.

CDR3 sequence: CASSLDRESRETQYF. The CDR3 DNA reads as TGTGCCAGCAGCTTGGACAGGGAGTCGAGAGAGACCCAGTACTTC. The J gene is TRBJ2-5, the V gene TRBV5-4; a possible D gene is TRBD1 (6 bases). Between the trimmed V and J ends, which lost 0 bases and 4 bases, there was a span of 13 bases. Germline values: CDR1 SGHNT, CDR2 YYREEE (reference sequence). This CDR3 has 15 residues.

This clone was seen a handful of times. V is TRBV27 and J is TRBJ2-1; 11 bases fit TRBD1. The V gene's germline CDR1 is MNHEY and CDR2 SMNVEV (reference sequence). This CDR3 has 16 amino acids. With V trimmed by 6 bases and J by 8 bases, 12 bases remained unmatched. The CDR3 protein is CASRTRPGQGVDEQFF. For the CDR3, the DNA is TGTGCCAGCAGAACCAGACCGGGACAGGGGGTCGATGAGCAGTTCTTC.

This chain connects TRBV4-2 to TRBJ2-3, with 13 bases that match TRBD2. Germline-derived CDR1 and CDR2 are LGHNA and YNFKEQ. With 4 bases clipped from V and 0 bases from J, the junction kept 4 bases outside the gene matches. The CDR3 spans 17 residues. CDR3 coding DNA: TGTGCCAGCAGCCGCGGGACTAGCGGGGCAAGCACAGATACGCAGTATTTT. This translates into CASSRGTSGASTDTQYF.

The chain links TRBV28 to TRBJ1-3; the match to TRBD1 covers 9 bases. Germline loops: CDR1 MDHEN, CDR2 SYDVKM. This CDR3 comprises 16 residues. V was clipped by 5 bases and J by 2 bases; unmatched bases: 7. In nucleotides, the CDR3 is TGTGCCAGCAGTCCTCCGGGACAGGGCGCTGGAAACACCATATATTTT. Encoded protein: CASSPPGQGAGNTIYF.

This clone was found a few times. The chain couples TRBV19 to TRBJ1-1; D is unresolved. From germline, CDR1 is LNHDA and CDR2 SQIVND (reference sequence). The length of the CDR3 is 15 residues. The ends were cut back, 3 bases at V and 5 bases at J, with 16 bases in the middle. The CDR3 DNA reads as TGTGCCAGTAGTATCCCCGGGAGGATGGGAACTGAAGCTTTCTTT. It yields the protein CASSIPGRMGTEAFF.

V and J are TRBV6-5 and TRBJ2-1; TRBD2 matches 14 bases. CDR1 is MNHEY and CDR2 is SVGAGI in the germline V gene. The V gene end was trimmed by 6 bases and the J gene end by 6 bases; junction bases not matched to a gene: 4. This CDR3 has 15 residues. The CDR3 loop is CASRPTSGGANEQFF. The CDR3 DNA reads as TGTGCCAGCAGGCCGACTAGCGGGGGGGCCAATGAGCAGTTCTTC.

This chain links TRBV7-2 with TRBJ2-7; 7 bases match TRBD2. The CDR3 has 14 residues. The germline V gene has CDR1 SGHTA and CDR2 FQGNSA. V lost 1 base, J lost 3 bases, and 3 bases stayed unmatched. The CDR3 reads CASSLDSGNYEQYF. CDR3 nucleotides: TGTGCCAGCAGCTTAGACAGCGGGAACTACGAGCAGTACTTC.

The J gene is TRBJ2-7, the V gene TRBV5-1, with 7 nucleotides matching TRBD1. The junction had 4 bases not matched to a gene; V was cut back by 3 bases and J by 1 base. The CDR3 is 14 amino acids. Germline V CDR1 and CDR2: SGHRS, YFSETQ. CDR3 residues: CASSSRQGSYEQYF. The CDR3 coding sequence is TGCGCCAGCAGCTCAAGACAGGGATCCTACGAGCAGTACTTC.

V gene TRBV5-1 combines with J gene TRBJ2-3; the D is unclear. The CDR3 spans 15 residues. Germline values: CDR1 SGHRS, CDR2 YFSETQ. The ends were cut back, 3 bases at V and 1 base at J, with 12 bases in the middle. The CDR3 nucleotides are TGCGCCAGCAGCTCAACCACACGGGGCACAGATACGCAGTATTTT. This gives the protein CASSSTTRGTDTQYF.

This chain connects TRBV7-2 to TRBJ2-1; 8 bases fit TRBD1. V was clipped by 5 bases and J by 8 bases; unmatched bases: 11. Germline V lookup: CDR1 SGHTA, CDR2 FQGNSA. The CDR3 runs 15 residues. Written as DNA, the CDR3 is TGTGCCAGCAGCGGATTAATCCAGGGGGCGTATGAGCAGTTCTTC. It encodes CASSGLIQGAYEQFF.

The chain links TRBV4-2 to TRBJ2-5; perhaps TRBD1 as D (5 bases). Per germline, CDR1 LGHNA and CDR2 YNFKEQ. The CDR3 contains 15 residues. Trimming removed 1 base from V and 3 bases from J, with 12 bases in between. CDR3 in amino acids: CASSQVPQGEETQYF. CDR3 nucleotide sequence: TGTGCCAGCAGCCAAGTTCCGCAGGGTGAAGAGACCCAGTACTTC.

The chain has TRBV2 and TRBJ1-1, with D possibly TRBD1 on 5 matching bases. The CDR3 runs to 13 residues. V dropped 7 bases and J dropped 2 bases, with 11 bases sitting between them. Germline V gene lookup returns CDR1 SNHLY and CDR2 FYNNEI. CDR3 in amino acids: CASKGQYNTEAFF. The CDR3 region has the DNA TGTGCCAGCAAGGGGCAGTATAACACTGAAGCTTTCTTT.

CDR3 coding DNA: TGTGCCAGCAGCTTTAGCAGGGACACTGAAGCTTTCTTT. It encodes CASSFSRDTEAFF. The rearrangement joins TRBV5-6 to TRBJ1-1, with a weak D call TRBD1 (5 bases). Per the germline V gene, CDR1 is SGHDT and CDR2 is YYEEEE. V lost 2 bases, J lost 3 bases, and 8 bases lay in between. CDR3 length equals 13 residues.